This TCR beta chain was recovered during a study of cytomegalovirus exposure and HLA in healthy donors. Study-level findings and limits: Reportedly, HLA-A and HLA-B alleles of most subjects were accurately predicted from TCR beta.

Comments on this clone: Its matching antigen is unknown.

Germline V gene lookup returns CDR1 SGHTA and CDR2 FQGNSA. V shed 1 base and J shed 2 bases, with 8 bases lying between them. The CDR3 totals 14 residues. The PCR was carried out with 60 Vbeta primers and 13 Jbeta primers. The data were produced by immunoSEQ multiplex PCR, yet TCRdb's version contains in-frame clones alone and is incomplete. The repertoire holds about 190,000 clones, around 82% seen once, with about 0.25% in the top ten. The chain uses TRBV7-2 and TRBJ1-1; the D is unclear. The sequence came from a boy aged 5-17 years in good health and CMV-seronegative. The specimen sequenced was PBMCs. CDR3 nucleotide sequence: TGTGCCAGCAGCTTAGTAAGCCGTAACACTGAAGCTTTCTTT. Its protein product is CASSLVSRNTEAFF.